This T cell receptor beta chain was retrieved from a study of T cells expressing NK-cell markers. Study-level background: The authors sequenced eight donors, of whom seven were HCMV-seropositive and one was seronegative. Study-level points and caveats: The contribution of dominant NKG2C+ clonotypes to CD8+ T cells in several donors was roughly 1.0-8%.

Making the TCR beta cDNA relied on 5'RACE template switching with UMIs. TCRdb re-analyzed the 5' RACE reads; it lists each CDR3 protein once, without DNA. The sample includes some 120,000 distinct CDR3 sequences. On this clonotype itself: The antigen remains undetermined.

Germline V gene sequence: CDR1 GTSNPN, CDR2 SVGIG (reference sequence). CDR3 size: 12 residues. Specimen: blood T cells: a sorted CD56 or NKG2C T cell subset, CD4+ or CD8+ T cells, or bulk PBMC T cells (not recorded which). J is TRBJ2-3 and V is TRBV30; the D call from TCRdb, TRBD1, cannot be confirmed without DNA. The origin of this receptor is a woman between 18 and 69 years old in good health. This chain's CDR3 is CAWRGDADTQYF.